The 5 T cell receptor beta chains below were found in one sample sequenced in a study of cytomegalovirus exposure and HLA in healthy donors. Profiling relied on immunoSEQ multiplex PCR, and the TCRdb table lists in-frame clones only, not all of them. In the table there are some 320,000 clones, around 87% of which are singletons. The source material was PBMCs. These receptors came from a woman aged 30 to 39 in good health and CMV-seropositive.

The chain carries TRBV5-4 and TRBJ1-1; D unresolved. Trimming removed 4 bases at V and 1 base at J, with 5 bases between. From germline, CDR1 is SGHNT and CDR2 YYREEE (reference sequence). The CDR3 loop spans 12 amino acids. CDR3 loop: CASSPENTEAFF. Written as DNA, the CDR3 is TGTGCCAGCAGCCCAGAGAACACTGAAGCTTTCTTT. The variable domain in full, completed from reference TRBV5-4 and TRBJ1-1, reads ETGVTQSPTHLIKTRGQQVTLRCSSQSGHNTVSWYQQALGQGPQFIFQYYREEENGRGNFPPRFSGLQFPNYSSELNVNALELDDSALYLCASSPENTEAFFGQGTRLTVV.

The rearrangement joins TRBV6-1 to TRBJ1-1; 10 bases agree with TRBD1. This CDR3 contains 13 residues. Germline V gene lookup returns CDR1 MNHNS and CDR2 SASEGT. V shed 2 bases and J 10 bases; nucleotides not matched to a gene: 4. In DNA form, the CDR3 reads TGTGCCAGCAGTGAACGAGGACAGGGGGGAGCTTTCTTT. As protein: CASSERGQGGAFF.

This chain uses TRBV29-1 with TRBJ2-1; 9 bases are a match to TRBD1. CDR1 is SQVTM, CDR2 ANQGSEA, per germline. The V segment lost 6 bases and the J segment 8 bases; nucleotides outside the gene matches: 8. The CDR3 sequence is 13 residues long. In DNA, the CDR3 is TGCAGCGTCCCACAGGGGGCTCTCGATGAGCAGTTCTTC. This codes for CSVPQGALDEQFF.

This chain links TRBV5-6 with TRBJ2-7; TRBD2 agrees at 12 bases. Trimming took 2 bases from V and 3 from J; bases not matched to a gene: 3. The CDR3 covers 15 residues. Germline V CDR1 and CDR2: SGHDT, YYEEEE. CDR3 loop: CASSFWTSGNYEQYF. CDR3 sequence (DNA): TGTGCCAGCAGCTTTTGGACTAGCGGGAACTACGAGCAGTACTTC.

The rearrangement uses TRBV10-1 and TRBJ2-3; D is unclear. The V gene lost 8 bases and the J gene lost 4 bases, with 16 bases spanning the gap. The CDR3 spans 14 residues. The germline V gene has CDR1 WNHNN and CDR2 SYGVQD (reference sequence). CDR3 sequence reads: CASHDSDTSDTQYF. The DNA of the CDR3 is TGCGCCAGCCACGACTCGGATACGTCAGATACGCAGTATTTT.